The 4 T cell receptor beta chains reported below all come from one sample, sequenced in a study of blood T cells in healthy people across ages. Then a second PCR, running roughly 7 to 11 cycles, was carried out with a sample-barcoded 5' primer and a J-beta primer mix. TCRdb re-analysed the 5' RACE reads in MiXCR, keeping a single row per CDR3 protein. The table has about 1.6 million distinct CDR3 sequences, roughly 30% seen once. Sequenced: blood. Receptor source: a woman in her 30s in good health.

About this clonotype itself: One end of the junction does not line up with germline, which may come from a read error. The chain links TRBV24-1 to TRBJ2-3; TRBD2 matches at 10 bases. CDR3 length: 14 residues. Germline values: CDR1 KGHDR, CDR2 SFDVKD. CDR3 amino acids: CATSAGGPSDMQYF. The CDR3, as DNA: TGTGCCACCTCAGCGGGAGGGCCGTCAGATATGCAGTATTTT.

There are many counts of this clonotype. V usage is TRBV5-5 and J usage is TRBJ2-5; D call uncertain. Germline V gene lookup returns CDR1 SGHKS and CDR2 YYEKEE (reference sequence). Between the trimmed V and J ends, which lost 1 base and 11 bases, there was a span of 15 bases. The length of the CDR3 is 13 residues. The CDR3 coding sequence is TGTGCCAGCAGCTTGTGGGTAGCAAGAGAGCAGTACTTC. Protein sequence: CASSLWVAREQYF. Combining the CDR3 with reference TRBV5-5 and TRBJ2-5 gives the whole variable domain DAGVTQSPTHLIKTRGQQVTLRCSPISGHKSVSWYQQVLGQGPQFIFQYYEKEERGRGNFPDRFSARQFPNYSSELNVNALLLGDSALYLCASSLWVAREQYFGPGTRLLVL.

This clonotype has more than one count but fewer than ten. The rearrangement uses TRBV12-3 or TRBV12-4 and TRBJ1-1, with TRBD1 identical over 7 bases. V shed 5 bases and J 5 bases; nucleotides not matched to a gene: 5. This CDR3 contains 13 residues. Here the CDR3 reads CASSLTGQTEAFF. As DNA, the CDR3 is TGTGCCAGCAGTCTGACAGGGCAAACTGAAGCTTTCTTT.

There are a few counts of this clonotype. This chain connects TRBV2 to TRBJ1-2; D is perhaps TRBD1 (6 bases). CDR1 and CDR2 (germline): SNHLY, FYNNEI. The ends were cut back, 3 bases at V and 0 bases at J, with 14 bases in the middle. The CDR3 is 16 amino acids. CDR3 protein: CASSEIRGEANYGYTF. CDR3 coding DNA: TGTGCCAGCAGTGAGATCAGGGGAGAGGCTAACTATGGCTACACCTTC.